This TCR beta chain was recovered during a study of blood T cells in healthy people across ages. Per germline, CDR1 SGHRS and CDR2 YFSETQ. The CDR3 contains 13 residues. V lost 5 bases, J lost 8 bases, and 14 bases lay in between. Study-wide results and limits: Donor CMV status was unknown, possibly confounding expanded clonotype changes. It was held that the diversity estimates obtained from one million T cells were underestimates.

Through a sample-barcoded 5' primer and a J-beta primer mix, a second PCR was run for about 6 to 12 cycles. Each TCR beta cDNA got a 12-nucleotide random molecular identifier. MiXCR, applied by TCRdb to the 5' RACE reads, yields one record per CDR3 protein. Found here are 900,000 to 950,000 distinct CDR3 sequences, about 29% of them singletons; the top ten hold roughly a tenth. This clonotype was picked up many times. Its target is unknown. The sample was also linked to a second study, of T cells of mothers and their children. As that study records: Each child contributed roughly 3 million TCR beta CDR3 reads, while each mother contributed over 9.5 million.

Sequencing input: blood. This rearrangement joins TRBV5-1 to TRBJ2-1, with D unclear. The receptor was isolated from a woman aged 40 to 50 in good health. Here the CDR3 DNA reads TGCGCCAGCAGTCACGGGCGAATGGATGAGCAGTTCTTC. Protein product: CASSHGRMDEQFF.